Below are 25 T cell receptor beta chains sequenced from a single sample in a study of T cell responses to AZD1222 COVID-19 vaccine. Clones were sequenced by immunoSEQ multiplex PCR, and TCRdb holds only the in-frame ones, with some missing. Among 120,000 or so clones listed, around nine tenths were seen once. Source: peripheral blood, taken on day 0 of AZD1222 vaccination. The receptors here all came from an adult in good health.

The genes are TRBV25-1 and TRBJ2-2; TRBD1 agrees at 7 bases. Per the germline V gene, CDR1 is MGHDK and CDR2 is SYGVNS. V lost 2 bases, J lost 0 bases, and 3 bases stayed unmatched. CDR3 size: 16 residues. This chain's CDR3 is CASSERGTANTGELFF. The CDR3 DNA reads TGTGCCAGCAGTGAAAGGGGGACAGCGAACACCGGGGAGCTGTTTTTT.

This CDR3 reads CATHRDRPFYSNQPQHF. CDR3 sequence (DNA): TGTGCCACCCACCGGGACAGGCCGTTCTATAGCAATCAGCCCCAGCATTTT. This chain connects TRBV24-1 to TRBJ1-5; 8 bases are shared with TRBD1. The V gene end was trimmed by 9 bases and the J gene end by 0 bases; junction bases not matched to a gene: 12. This CDR3 is 17 amino acids long. The V gene's germline CDR1 is KGHDR and CDR2 SFDVKD.

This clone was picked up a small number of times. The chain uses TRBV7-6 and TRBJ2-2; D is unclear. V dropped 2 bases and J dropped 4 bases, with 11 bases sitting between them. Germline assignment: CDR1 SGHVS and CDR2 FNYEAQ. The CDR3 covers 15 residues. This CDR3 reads CASSLRVTGTGELFF. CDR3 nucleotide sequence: TGTGCCAGCAGCTTAAGGGTAACGGGCACCGGGGAGCTGTTTTTT. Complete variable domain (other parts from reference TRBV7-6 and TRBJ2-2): GAGVSQSPRYKVTKRGQDVALRCDPISGHVSLYWYRQALGQGPEFLTYFNYEAQQDKSGLPNDRFSAERPEGSISTLTIQRTEQRDSAMYRCASSLRVTGTGELFFGEGSRLTVL.

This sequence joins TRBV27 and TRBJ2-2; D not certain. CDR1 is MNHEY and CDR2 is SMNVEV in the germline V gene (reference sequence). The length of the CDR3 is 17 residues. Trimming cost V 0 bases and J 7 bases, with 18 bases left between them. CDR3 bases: TGTGCCAGCAGTTTATCGCCGTCCGGATACACCGGCGGGGAGCTGTTTTTT. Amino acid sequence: CASSLSPSGYTGGELFF.

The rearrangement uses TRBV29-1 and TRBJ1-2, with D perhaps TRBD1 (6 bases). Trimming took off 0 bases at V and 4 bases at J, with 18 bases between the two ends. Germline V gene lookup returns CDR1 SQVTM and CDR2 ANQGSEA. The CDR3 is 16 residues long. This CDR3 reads CSVEDPGARAFYGYTF. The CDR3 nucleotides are TGCAGCGTTGAAGATCCGGGGGCTCGCGCCTTCTATGGCTACACCTTC.

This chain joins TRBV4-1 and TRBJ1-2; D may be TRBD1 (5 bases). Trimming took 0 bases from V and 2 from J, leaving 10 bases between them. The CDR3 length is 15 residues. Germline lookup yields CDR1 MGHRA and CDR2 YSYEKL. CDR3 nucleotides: TGCGCCAGCAGCCAAGACGGACACCCAAACTATGGCTACACCTTC. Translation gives CASSQDGHPNYGYTF.

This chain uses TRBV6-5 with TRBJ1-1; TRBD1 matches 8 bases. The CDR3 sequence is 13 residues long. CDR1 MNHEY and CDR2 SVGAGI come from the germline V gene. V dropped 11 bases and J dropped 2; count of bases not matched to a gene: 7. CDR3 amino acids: CAARGTGNTEAFF. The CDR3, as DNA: TGTGCCGCACGAGGGACAGGTAACACTGAAGCTTTCTTT.

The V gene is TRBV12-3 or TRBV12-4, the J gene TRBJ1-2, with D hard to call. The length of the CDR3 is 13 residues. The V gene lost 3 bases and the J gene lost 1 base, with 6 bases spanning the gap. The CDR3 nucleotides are TGTGCCAGCAGTTTTGGACGTAACTATGGCTACACCTTC. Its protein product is CASSFGRNYGYTF.

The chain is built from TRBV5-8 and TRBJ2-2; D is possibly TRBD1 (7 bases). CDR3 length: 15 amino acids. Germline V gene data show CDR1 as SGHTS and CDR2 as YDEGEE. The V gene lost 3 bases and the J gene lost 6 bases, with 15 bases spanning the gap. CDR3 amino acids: CASSSRGRGAGELFF. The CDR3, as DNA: TGTGCCAGCAGCTCTAGGGGGCGCGGGGCCGGGGAGCTGTTTTTT.

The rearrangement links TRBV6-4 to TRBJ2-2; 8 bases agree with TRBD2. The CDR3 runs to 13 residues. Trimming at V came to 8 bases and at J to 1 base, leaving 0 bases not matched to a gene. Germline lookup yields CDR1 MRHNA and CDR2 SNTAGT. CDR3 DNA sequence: TGTGCCAGCCGGGGGGGGAACACCGGGGAGCTGTTTTTT. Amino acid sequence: CASRGGNTGELFF.

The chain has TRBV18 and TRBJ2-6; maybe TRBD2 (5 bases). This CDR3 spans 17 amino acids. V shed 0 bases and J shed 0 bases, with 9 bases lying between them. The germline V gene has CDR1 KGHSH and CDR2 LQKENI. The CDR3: CASSPPMGSSGANVLTF. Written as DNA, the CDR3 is TGTGCCAGCTCACCACCGATGGGGAGCTCTGGGGCCAACGTCCTGACTTTC.

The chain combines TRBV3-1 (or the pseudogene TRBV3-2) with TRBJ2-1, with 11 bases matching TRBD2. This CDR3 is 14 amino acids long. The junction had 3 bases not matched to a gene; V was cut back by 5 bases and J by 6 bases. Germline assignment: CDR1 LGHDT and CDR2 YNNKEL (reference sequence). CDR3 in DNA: TGTGCCAGCAGCTTGGGACTAGCGGCCAATGAGCAGTTCTTC. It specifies CASSLGLAANEQFF.

CDR3 nucleotide sequence: TGTGCCAGCAGTTCCTTCGGTGGAACCTATGGCTACACCTTC. Translation gives CASSSFGGTYGYTF. The J gene is TRBJ1-2, the V gene TRBV27; D is unresolved. CDR3 length: 14 residues. The germline gives CDR1 MNHEY, CDR2 SMNVEV (reference sequence). V gave up 4 bases and J gave up 4 bases, with 13 bases separating them.

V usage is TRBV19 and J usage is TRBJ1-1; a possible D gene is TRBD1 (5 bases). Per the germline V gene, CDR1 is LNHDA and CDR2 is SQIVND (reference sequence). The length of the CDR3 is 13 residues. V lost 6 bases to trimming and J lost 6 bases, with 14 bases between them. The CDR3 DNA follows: TGTGCCAGTAGCGGGCTTTGGGGGTCTGAAGCTTTCTTT. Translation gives CASSGLWGSEAFF.

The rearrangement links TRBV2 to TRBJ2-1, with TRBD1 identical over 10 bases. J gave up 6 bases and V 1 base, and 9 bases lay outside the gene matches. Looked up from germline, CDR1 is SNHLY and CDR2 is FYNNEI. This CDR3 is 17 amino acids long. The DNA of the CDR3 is TGTGCCAGCAGTGAAGTGGTTCGGACAGGGGGATCCAATGAGCAGTTCTTC. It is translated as CASSEVVRTGGSNEQFF.

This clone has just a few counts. The CDR3 loop reads CASSSQEGDEQFF. The DNA of the CDR3 is TGTGCCAGCAGCTCCCAGGAAGGGGATGAGCAGTTCTTC. The V call is TRBV7-9, the J call TRBJ2-1; D perhaps matches TRBD1 (5 bases). Germline CDR1 is SEHNR and CDR2 is FQNEAQ (reference sequence). The V end lost 4 bases, the J end lost 8 bases, and 12 bases lay between the germline ends. This CDR3 contains 13 residues.

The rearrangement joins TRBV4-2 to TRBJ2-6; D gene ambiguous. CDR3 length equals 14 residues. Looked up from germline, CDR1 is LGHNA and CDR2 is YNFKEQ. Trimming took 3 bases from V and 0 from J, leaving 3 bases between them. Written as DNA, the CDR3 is TGTGCCAGCAGCCAGGACTCTGGGGCCAACGTCCTGACTTTC. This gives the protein CASSQDSGANVLTF.

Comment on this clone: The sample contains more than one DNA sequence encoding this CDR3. CDR3 amino acids: CASSSTGGSGNTIYF. CDR3 nucleotides: TGTGCCAGTAGTAGCACAGGGGGGTCTGGAAACACCATATATTTT. This chain connects TRBV19 to TRBJ1-3; TRBD1 matches at 8 bases. Germline V lookup: CDR1 LNHDA, CDR2 SQIVND (reference sequence). The CDR3 contains 15 residues. V shed 4 bases, J shed 1 base, and the junction held 3 bases outside the gene matches.

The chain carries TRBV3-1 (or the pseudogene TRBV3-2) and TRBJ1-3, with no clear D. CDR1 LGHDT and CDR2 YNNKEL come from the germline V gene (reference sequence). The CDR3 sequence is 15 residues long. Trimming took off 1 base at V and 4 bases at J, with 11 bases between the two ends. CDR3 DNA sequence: TGTGCCAGCAGCCAAGGTCTGGGTTCCGGAAACACCATATATTTT. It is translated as CASSQGLGSGNTIYF.

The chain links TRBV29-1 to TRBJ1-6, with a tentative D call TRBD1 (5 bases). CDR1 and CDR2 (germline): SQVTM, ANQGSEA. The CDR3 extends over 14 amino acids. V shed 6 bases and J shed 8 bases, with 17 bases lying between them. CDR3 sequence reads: CSVLEGPRDSPLHF. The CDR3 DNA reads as TGCAGCGTACTCGAGGGACCTCGGGATTCACCCCTCCACTTT.

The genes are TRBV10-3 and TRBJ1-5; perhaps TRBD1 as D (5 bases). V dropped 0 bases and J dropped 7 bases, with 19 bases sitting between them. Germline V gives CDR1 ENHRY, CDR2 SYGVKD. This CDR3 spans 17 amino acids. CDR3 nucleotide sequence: TGTGCCATCAGTGAGTCCCGGGGGAGGGCGGGGGACCAGCCCCAGCATTTT. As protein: CAISESRGRAGDQPQHF.

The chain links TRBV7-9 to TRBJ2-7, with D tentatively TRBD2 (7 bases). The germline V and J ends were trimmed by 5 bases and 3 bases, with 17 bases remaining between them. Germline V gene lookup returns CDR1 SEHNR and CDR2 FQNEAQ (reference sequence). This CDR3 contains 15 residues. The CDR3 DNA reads TGTGCCAGCAGCCCGGGGGGCCTGAACCTCTACGAGCAGTACTTC. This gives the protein CASSPGGLNLYEQYF.

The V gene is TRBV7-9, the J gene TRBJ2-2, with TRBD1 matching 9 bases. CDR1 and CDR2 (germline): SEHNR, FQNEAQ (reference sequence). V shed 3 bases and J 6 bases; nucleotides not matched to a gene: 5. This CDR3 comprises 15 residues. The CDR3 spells CASSFPGQGAGELFF. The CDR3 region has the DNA TGTGCCAGCAGCTTCCCGGGACAGGGCGCCGGGGAGCTGTTTTTT.

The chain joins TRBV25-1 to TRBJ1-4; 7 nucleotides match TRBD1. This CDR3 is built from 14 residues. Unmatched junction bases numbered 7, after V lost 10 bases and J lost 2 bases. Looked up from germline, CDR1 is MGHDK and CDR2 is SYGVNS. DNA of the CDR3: TGTGCCACAGGGGGGGAATACACTAATGAAAAACTGTTTTTT. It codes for CATGGEYTNEKLFF.

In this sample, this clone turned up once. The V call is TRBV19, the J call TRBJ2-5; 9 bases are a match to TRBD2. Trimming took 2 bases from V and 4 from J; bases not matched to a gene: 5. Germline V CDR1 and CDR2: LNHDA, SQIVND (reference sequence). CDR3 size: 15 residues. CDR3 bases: TGTGCCAGTAGTATAAGACTAGCGGCTACAGAGACCCAGTACTTC. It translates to CASSIRLAATETQYF.